The entry below gives a single TCR beta chain sequence along with its context. Its antigen is unknown. Qualities for individual bases were not recorded, and no much larger clone is one base off. Each collaborating institution followed its own protocols to collect whole blood in K2EDTA tubes. For TCRbeta analysis, collaborator samples were shipped as frozen whole blood, as isolated PBMCs, or as DNA extracted from either sample type. The immunoSEQ Assay, a bias-controlled multiplex PCR, was used to amplify TCRbeta CDR3 regions from genomic DNA. Concerning the study's data processing: Nucleated cell counts per sample were estimated from amplification of reference gene primers within the assay. Sequence reads were collapsed and filtered to measure the absolute abundance of every unique TCRbeta CDR3 rearrangement. For each sample, productive Simpson clonality was calculated by taking the square root of Simpson's diversity index across productive rearrangements. This is the immuneACCESS table as TCRdb keeps it, with only in-frame sequences that have V and J called. A part of the clones is gone; compared with another copy, unresolved V genes explain less than half, and the rest is unexplained. That table supplies the V and J calls and clone size; D and trimming were determined from the DNA. The sample has approximately 72,000 clones on record, 80% to 85% of them singletons. The ten biggest clones cover around 8% of the sample.

The data originate from a study of blood T cell repertoires in COVID-19 (dated by TCRdb to the early 2020s). Describing the broader study: Samples from collaborators originated in the United States, Italy and Spain and spanned both the acute and convalescent phases of COVID-19. Subjects who had been exposed to COVID-19, were actively infected with it, or had recovered from it provided the deeply sampled blood TCRbeta repertoires that made up the dataset. The repertoires were released in a freely available public database intended as a resource for research on the immune response to SARS-CoV-2. The prospective study material was composed of cDNA or gDNA derived from T cells, B-cell-depleted T cells, or PBMCs. Samples came from the ongoing ImmuneRACE study (first 160 participants) plus 1,254 subjects from 6 global collaborators. Sample metadata almost always included a de-identified subject ID, COVID-19 status, age in years and sex. Where available, HLA class I and class II types were obtained from metadata supplied by the sample provider rather than from assay-based typing.

What the study reported, not specific to this receptor: The quantity of clinical and demographic metadata differed by source and by participant and was supplied without curation.

The material sequenced was peripheral blood. The TCR originated in a man over 45 with active COVID-19.

This receptor has the CDR3 CASSSPTGLETQYF. The bases read TGTGCCAGTAGTTCCCCGACAGGGCTTGAGACCCAGTACTTC. This receptor chain uses TRBV19 and TRBJ2-5; TRBD1 lines up with 7 middle nucleotides. After removal of 5 bases from V and 5 bases from J, the junction retains 8 bases not matched to a gene. Per the germline V gene (reference sequence), LNHDA is the CDR1 and SQIVND is the CDR2. The CDR3 starts with the cysteine, ends with the phenylalanine, and has 14 residues. Only the CDR3 region is kept as DNA, spanning 42 bases read in frame from base 1.